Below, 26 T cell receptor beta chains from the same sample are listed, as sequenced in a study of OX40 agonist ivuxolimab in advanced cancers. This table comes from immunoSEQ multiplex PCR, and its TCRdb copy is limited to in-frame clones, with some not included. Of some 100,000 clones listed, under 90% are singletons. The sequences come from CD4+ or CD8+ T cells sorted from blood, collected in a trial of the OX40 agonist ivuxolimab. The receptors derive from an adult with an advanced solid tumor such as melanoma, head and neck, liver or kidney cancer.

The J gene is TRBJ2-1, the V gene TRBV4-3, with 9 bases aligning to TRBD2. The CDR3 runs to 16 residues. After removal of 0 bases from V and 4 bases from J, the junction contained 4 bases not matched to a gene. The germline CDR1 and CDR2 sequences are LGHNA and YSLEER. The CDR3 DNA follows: TGCGCCAGCAGCCAAGAGGCGACTAGCGGATACAATGAGCAGTTCTTC. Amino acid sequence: CASSQEATSGYNEQFF.

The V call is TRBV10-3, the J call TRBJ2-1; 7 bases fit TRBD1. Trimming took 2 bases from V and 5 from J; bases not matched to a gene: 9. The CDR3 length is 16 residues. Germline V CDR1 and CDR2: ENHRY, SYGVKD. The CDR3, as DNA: TGTGCCATCAGTGAGACAGGGGAAAGAAGCCACAATGAGCAGTTCTTC. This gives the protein CAISETGERSHNEQFF.

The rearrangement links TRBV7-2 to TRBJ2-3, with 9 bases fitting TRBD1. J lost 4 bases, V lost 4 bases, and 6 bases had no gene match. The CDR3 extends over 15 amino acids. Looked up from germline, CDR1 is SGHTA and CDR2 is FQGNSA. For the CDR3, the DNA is TGTGCCAGCAGCTACGACAGGGGGAAGGCAGATACGCAGTATTTT. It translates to CASSYDRGKADTQYF.

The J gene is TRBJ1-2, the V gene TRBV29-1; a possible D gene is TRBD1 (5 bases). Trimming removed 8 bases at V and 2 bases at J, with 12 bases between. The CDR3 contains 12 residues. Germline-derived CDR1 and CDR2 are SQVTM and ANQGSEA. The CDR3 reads CSTRDGNYGYTF. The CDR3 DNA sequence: TGCAGCACAAGGGACGGAAACTATGGCTACACCTTC.

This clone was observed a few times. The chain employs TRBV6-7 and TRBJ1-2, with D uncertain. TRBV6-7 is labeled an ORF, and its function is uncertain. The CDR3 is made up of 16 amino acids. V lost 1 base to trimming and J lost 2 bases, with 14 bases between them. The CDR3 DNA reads TGTGCCAGCAGTTACTTCCTCGGTGGCAGGAACTATGGCTACACCTTC. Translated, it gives CASSYFLGGRNYGYTF.

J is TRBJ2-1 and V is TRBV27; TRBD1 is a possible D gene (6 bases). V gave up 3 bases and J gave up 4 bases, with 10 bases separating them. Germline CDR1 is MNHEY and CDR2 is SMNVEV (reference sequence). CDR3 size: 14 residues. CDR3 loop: CASSLEQGYNEQFF. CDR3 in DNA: TGTGCCAGCAGTTTGGAACAGGGTTACAATGAGCAGTTCTTC.

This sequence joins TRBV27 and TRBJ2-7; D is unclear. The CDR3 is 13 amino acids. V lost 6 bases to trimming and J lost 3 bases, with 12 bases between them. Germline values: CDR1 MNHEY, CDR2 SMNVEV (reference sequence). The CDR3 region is CASSSDTFYEQYF. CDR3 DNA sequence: TGTGCCAGCAGCAGTGACACGTTCTACGAGCAGTACTTC.

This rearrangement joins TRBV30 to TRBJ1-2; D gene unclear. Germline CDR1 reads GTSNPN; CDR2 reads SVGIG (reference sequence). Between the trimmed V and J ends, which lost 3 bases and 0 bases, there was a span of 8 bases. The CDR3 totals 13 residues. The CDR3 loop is CAWSETTNYGYTF. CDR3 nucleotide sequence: TGTGCCTGGAGCGAAACAACTAACTATGGCTACACCTTC. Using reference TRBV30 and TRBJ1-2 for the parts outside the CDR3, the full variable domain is SQTIHQWPATLVQPVGSPLSLECTVEGTSNPNLYWYRQAAGRGLQLLFYSVGIGQISSEVPQNLSASRPQDRQFILSSKKLLLSDSGFYLCAWSETTNYGYTFGSGTRLTVV.

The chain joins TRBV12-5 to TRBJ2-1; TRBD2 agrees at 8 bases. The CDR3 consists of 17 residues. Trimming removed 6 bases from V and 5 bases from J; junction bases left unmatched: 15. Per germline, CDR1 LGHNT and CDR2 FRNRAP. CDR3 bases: TGTGCTAGTGGCCCTCCGACAGGTACTAGCGGAGACAATGAGCAGTTCTTC. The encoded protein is CASGPPTGTSGDNEQFF.

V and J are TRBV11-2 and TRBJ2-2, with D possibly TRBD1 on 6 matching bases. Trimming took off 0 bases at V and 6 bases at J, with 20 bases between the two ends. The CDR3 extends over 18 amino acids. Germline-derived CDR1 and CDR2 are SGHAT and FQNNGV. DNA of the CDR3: TGTGCCAGCAGCTTAGAGCAGGGGCAGGGTGCACGGGCCGGGGAGCTGTTTTTT. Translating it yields CASSLEQGQGARAGELFF.

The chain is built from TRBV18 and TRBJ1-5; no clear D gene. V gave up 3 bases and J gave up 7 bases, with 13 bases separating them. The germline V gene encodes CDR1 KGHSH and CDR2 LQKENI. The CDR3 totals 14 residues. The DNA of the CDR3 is TGTGCCAGCTCACCCGGCGGGGATGGGCAGCCCCAGCATTTT. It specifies CASSPGGDGQPQHF. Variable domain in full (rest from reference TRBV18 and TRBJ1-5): NAGVMQNPRHLVRRRGQEARLRCSPMKGHSHVYWYRQLPEEGLKFMVYLQKENIIDESGMPKERFSAEFPKEGPSILRIQQVVRGDSAAYFCASSPGGDGQPQHFGDGTRLSIL.

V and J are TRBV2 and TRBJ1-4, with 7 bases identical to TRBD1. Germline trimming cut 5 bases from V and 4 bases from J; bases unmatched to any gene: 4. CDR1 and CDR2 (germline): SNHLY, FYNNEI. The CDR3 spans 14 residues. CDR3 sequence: CASSKQGINEKLFF. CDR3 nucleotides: TGTGCCAGCAGTAAACAGGGGATTAATGAAAAACTGTTTTTT.

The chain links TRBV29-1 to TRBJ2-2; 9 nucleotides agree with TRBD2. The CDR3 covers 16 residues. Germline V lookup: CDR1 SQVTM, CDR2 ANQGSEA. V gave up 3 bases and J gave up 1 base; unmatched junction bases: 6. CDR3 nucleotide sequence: TGCAGCGTTGAGGGCTCGACTAGCGGGAACACCGGGGAGCTGTTTTTT. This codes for CSVEGSTSGNTGELFF.

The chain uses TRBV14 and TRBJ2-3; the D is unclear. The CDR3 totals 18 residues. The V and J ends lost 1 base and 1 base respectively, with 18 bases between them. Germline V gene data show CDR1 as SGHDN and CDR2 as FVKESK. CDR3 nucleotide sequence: TGTGCCAGCAGCCAAGGAGTTGCAGTGGCCGCCCGCACAGATACGCAGTATTTT. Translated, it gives CASSQGVAVAARTDTQYF.

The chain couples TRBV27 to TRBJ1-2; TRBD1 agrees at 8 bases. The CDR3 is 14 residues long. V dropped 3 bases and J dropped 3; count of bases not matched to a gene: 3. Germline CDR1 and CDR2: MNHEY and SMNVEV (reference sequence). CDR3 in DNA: TGTGCCAGCAGTTTTGGGACAGGAGACTATGGCTACACCTTC. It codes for CASSFGTGDYGYTF.

For the CDR3, the DNA is TGTGCCAGCAGTTCACTTCGGGGACAGGTTCAGCACGAGCAGTACTTC. Protein: CASSSLRGQVQHEQYF. The chain uses TRBV27 and TRBJ2-7; 8 bases match TRBD1. CDR3 length: 16 amino acids. V lost 4 bases and J lost 5; bases outside the gene matches: 13. Germline values: CDR1 MNHEY, CDR2 SMNVEV (reference sequence).

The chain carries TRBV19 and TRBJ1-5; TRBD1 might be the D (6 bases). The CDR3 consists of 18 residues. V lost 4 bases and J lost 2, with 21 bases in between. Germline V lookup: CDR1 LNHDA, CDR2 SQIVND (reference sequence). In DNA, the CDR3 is TGTGCCAGTAGTAAGGCGGGCAGGGAAAGACAGGGCAATCAGCCCCAGCATTTT. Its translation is CASSKAGRERQGNQPQHF.

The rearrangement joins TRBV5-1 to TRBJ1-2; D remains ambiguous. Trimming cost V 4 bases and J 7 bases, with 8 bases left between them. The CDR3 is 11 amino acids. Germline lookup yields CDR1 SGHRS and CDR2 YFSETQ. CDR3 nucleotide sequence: TGCGCCAGCAGCGGCGGTCTTGGCTACACCTTC. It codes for CASSGGLGYTF.

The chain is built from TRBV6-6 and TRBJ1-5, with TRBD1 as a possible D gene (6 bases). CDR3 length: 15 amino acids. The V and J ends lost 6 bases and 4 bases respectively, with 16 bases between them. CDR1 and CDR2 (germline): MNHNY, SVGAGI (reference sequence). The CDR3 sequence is CASSPGGGRNQPQHF. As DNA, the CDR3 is TGTGCCAGCAGCCCTGGCGGGGGCAGGAATCAGCCCCAGCATTTT.

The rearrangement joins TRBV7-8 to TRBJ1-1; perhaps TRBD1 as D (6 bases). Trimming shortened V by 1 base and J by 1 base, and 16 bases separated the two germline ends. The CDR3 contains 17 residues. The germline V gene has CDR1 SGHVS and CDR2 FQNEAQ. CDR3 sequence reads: CASSLVPRDTPNTEAFF. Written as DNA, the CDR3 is TGTGCCAGCAGCTTAGTCCCCCGGGACACCCCGAACACTGAAGCTTTCTTT.

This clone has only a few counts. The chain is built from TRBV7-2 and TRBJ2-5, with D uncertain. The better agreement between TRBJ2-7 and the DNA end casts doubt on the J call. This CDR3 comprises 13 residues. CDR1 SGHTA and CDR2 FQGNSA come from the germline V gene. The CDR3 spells CASAFSPTYEQYF. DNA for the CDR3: TGTGCCAGCGCCTTTTCCCCCACCTACGAGCAGTACTTC.

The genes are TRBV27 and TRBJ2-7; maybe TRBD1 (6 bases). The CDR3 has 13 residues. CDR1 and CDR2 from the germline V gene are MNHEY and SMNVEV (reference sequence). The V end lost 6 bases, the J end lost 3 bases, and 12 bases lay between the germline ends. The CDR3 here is CASSLQGFYEQYF. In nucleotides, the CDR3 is TGTGCCAGCAGCCTACAGGGTTTCTACGAGCAGTACTTC.

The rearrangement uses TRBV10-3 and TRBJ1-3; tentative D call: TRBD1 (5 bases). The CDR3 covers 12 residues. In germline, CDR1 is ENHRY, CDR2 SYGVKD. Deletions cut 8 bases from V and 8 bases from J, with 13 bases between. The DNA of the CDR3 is TGTGCCATCCGCCAAGGGGAGGACACCATATATTTT. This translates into CAIRQGEDTIYF.

The DNA of the CDR3 is TGTGCCAGCAGCTTAGGTCTCACGCCACCTTACGAGCAGTACTTC. Protein product: CASSLGLTPPYEQYF. The chain combines TRBV7-9 with TRBJ2-7; no clear D gene. The CDR3 is 15 residues long. Trimming removed 1 base from V and 4 bases from J, with 14 bases in between. From germline, CDR1 is SEHNR and CDR2 FQNEAQ (reference sequence).

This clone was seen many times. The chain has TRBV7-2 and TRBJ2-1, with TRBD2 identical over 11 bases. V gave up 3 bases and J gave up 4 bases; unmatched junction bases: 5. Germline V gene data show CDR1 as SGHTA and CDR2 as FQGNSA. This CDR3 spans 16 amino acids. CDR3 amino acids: CASSFFSGGGYNEQFF. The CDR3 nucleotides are TGTGCCAGCAGCTTTTTTAGCGGGGGGGGATACAATGAGCAGTTCTTC.

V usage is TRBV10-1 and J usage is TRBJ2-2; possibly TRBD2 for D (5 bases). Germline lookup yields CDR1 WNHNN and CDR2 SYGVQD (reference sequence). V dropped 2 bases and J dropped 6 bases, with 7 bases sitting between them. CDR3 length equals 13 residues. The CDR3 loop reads CASSERAAGELFF. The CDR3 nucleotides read TGCGCCAGCAGTGAGCGAGCGGCCGGGGAGCTGTTTTTT.